The clone carrying this TCR beta chain was picked up a small number of times. Its specificity is not known. After 5'RACE with constant-segment primers, TCR alpha and TCR beta cDNA libraries carrying sample barcodes and UMIs were obtained. In TCRdb, the 5' RACE reads were re-called with MiXCR into one record per CDR3 protein. The sample lists around 180,000 distinct CDR3 sequences; 16% were seen once. V was trimmed by 0 bases and J by 2 bases, leaving 11 bases between them. The CDR3 runs to 15 residues. Germline CDR1 reads LNHNV; CDR2 reads YYDKDF (reference sequence). This sample is drawn from a study of T-cell memory formation after mild COVID-19. Study-wide findings and caveats: That cross-reactive memory joined was suggested by some responding clones appearing in pre-infection memory. Contracting CD8+ clones were enriched in EMRA, CD4+ mainly in CM and EM.

The chain couples TRBV15 to TRBJ2-7, with D tentatively TRBD2 (5 bases). The receptor comes from an adult woman who had mild COVID-19 (a few samples of this study predate the infection). Cell type and time point are not known. The material sequenced was PBMCs or a T cell subset sorted from them (not recorded which). The CDR3 DNA sequence: TGTGCCACCAGCAGAGACGGGGTTGGCACCTACGAGCAGTACTTC. Its protein is CATSRDGVGTYEQYF.